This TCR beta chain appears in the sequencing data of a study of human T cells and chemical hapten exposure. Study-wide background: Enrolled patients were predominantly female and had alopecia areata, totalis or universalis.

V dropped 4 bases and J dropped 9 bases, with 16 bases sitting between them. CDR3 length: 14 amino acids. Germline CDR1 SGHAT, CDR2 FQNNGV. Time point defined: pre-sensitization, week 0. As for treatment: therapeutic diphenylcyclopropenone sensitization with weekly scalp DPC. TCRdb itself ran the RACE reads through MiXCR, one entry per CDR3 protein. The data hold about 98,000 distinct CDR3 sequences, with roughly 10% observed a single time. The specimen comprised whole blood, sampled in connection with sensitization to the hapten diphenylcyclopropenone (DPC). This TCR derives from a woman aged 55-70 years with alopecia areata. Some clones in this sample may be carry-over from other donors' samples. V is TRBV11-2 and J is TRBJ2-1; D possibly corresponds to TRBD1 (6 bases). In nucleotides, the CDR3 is TGTGCCAGCAGCTCACGGTTCAGGGGAAGTGAGCAGTTCTTC. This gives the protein CASSSRFRGSEQFF.